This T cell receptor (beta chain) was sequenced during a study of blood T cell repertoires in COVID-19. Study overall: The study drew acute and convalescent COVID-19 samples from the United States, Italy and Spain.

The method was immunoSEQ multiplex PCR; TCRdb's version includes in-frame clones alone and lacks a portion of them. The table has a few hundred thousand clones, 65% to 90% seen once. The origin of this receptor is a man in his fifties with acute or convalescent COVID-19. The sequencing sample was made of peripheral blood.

The CDR3 spells CASSRPPQGARGRTEAFF. The CDR3 DNA follows: TGTGCCAGTAGTAGGCCACCACAGGGGGCGCGGGGTCGCACTGAAGCTTTCTTT. This sequence joins TRBV19 and TRBJ1-1; TRBD1 aligns across 9 bases. This CDR3 comprises 18 residues. The ends lost 4 bases at V and 4 bases at J; junction bases unmatched: 16. CDR1 and CDR2 from the germline V gene are LNHDA and SQIVND (reference sequence).